This T cell receptor (beta chain) was sequenced in a study of beta chain features in type 1 diabetes. Study-wide points: Within each of all four CD4+ subsets, Type 1 diabetes patients had TCRB CDR3s that were moderately but significantly shorter. Any HLA effect on TCRB rearrangement was left unresolved by small sub-analyses. Possibly, sequencing cDNA over-represented cells that had high TCR expression levels.

To note about this clone: Its antigen remains unknown.

Investigators reverse transcribed all isolated RNA, so they sequenced expressed TCRB transcripts. Millions of reads were obtained on average from naive, central memory and regulatory T cell samples. The data were produced by immunoSEQ multiplex PCR, yet TCRdb's version contains in-frame clones alone and is incomplete. In the table there are tens of thousands of clones, 52% of which are singletons. Without exception, sorted populations had purity beyond 98%. The CDR3 runs to 15 residues. Trimming took off 1 base at V and 0 bases at J, with 10 bases between the two ends. In germline, CDR1 is SGHNT, CDR2 YYREEE (reference sequence).

The TCR originated in a woman aged 40 to 50 with type 1 diabetes. The chain couples TRBV5-4 to TRBJ1-2; perhaps TRBD1 as D (5 bases). Sequenced sample: Tregs from blood. The DNA of the CDR3 is TGTGCCAGCAGCTTGATTCAGGGTGCTAACTATGGCTACACCTTC. It codes for CASSLIQGANYGYTF.